These 7 T cell receptor beta chains share one sample of origin, sequenced in a study of blood T cell repertoires in COVID-19. The assay was immunoSEQ multiplex PCR, and TCRdb's table has in-frame clones only and misses some. The repertoire holds some 670,000 clones, approximately 90% seen once, with 0.2% to 0.3% in the top ten. The sample comprised peripheral blood. These receptors were taken from a woman between 18 and 30 years old with acute or convalescent COVID-19.

This chain joins TRBV6-4 and TRBJ1-6, with TRBD1 matching over 7 bases. The germline V gene has CDR1 MRHNA and CDR2 SNTAGT. The length of the CDR3 is 14 residues. V shed 6 bases and J 10 bases; nucleotides not matched to a gene: 9. CDR3 amino acids: CASSADREGSPLHF. For the CDR3, the DNA is TGTGCCAGCAGCGCCGACAGGGAAGGATCACCCCTCCACTTT.

The gene calls are TRBV2 and TRBJ1-2, with TRBD1 matching 7 bases. The trim removed 6 bases at V and 4 bases at J, leaving 8 bases unmatched. The CDR3 consists of 14 residues. The germline V gene has CDR1 SNHLY and CDR2 FYNNEI. The CDR3 sequence: CASSVRGTFYGYTF. CDR3 in DNA: TGTGCCAGCAGCGTCAGGGGGACATTCTATGGCTACACCTTC. Complete variable domain (other parts from reference TRBV2 and TRBJ1-2): EPEVTQTPSHQVTQMGQEVILRCVPISNHLYFYWYRQILGQKVEFLVSFYNNEISEKSEIFDDQFSVERPDGSNFTLKIRSTKLEDSAMYFCASSVRGTFYGYTFGSGTRLTVV.

The J gene is TRBJ1-2, the V gene TRBV25-1; D not certain. Looked up from germline, CDR1 is MGHDK and CDR2 is SYGVNS. V was cut by 3 bases and J by 3 bases, with 8 bases left in between. CDR3 size: 13 residues. CDR3 sequence: CASSDLRDYGYTF. Here the CDR3 DNA reads TGTGCCAGCAGTGATCTTCGGGACTATGGCTACACCTTC.

V is TRBV30 and J is TRBJ1-6; D unresolved. Germline loops: CDR1 GTSNPN, CDR2 SVGIG (reference sequence). CDR3 length: 14 amino acids. V was cut by 2 bases and J by 8 bases, with 13 bases left in between. CDR3 region: CAWSTRHSDSPLHF. In DNA form, the CDR3 reads TGTGCCTGGAGTACCCGCCACAGTGATTCACCCCTCCACTTT.

This clone came up once. V gene TRBV4-2 combines with J gene TRBJ2-7; the D is unclear. CDR3 length: 14 residues. Trimming left V 0 bases short and J 2 bases short, with 8 bases between. The germline V gene encodes CDR1 LGHNA and CDR2 YNFKEQ. CDR3 loop: CASSQDPTTYEQYF. The CDR3 bases are TGTGCCAGCAGCCAAGATCCCACTACCTACGAGCAGTACTTC.

This clone was observed a single time. V and J are TRBV6-2 or TRBV6-3 and TRBJ1-1, with D tentatively TRBD1 (6 bases). CDR1 is MNHEY and CDR2 is SVGEGT in the germline V gene. Deletions cut 3 bases from V and 1 base from J, with 15 bases between. The CDR3 consists of 16 residues. Here the CDR3 reads CASSYSPQGKNTEAFF. The CDR3, as DNA: TGTGCCAGCAGTTATTCCCCACAGGGCAAGAACACTGAAGCTTTCTTT.

The chain uses TRBV5-5 and TRBJ1-1; 7 bases line up with TRBD1. V was clipped by 4 bases and J by 4 bases; unmatched bases: 10. This CDR3 is 15 amino acids long. Germline lookup yields CDR1 SGHKS and CDR2 YYEKEE (reference sequence). Here the CDR3 DNA reads TGTGCCAGCAGCCTCGTGGACAGGAGGGTCACTGAAGCTTTCTTT. Translated: CASSLVDRRVTEAFF.